The 32 T cell receptor beta chains presented below share a single source sample, sequenced in a study of shared clonotypes between healthy human individuals. This table comes from immunoSEQ multiplex PCR, and its TCRdb copy is limited to in-frame clones, with some not included. The sample carries roughly 2.5 million clones, around 94% recorded once. Specimen: naive CD4+ T cells sorted from blood. Subset in this sample: CD45RA+ positively selected. These TCRs come from a man between 18 and 29 years old in good health.

V usage is TRBV10-3 and J usage is TRBJ2-7; 8 bases fit TRBD1. With V trimmed by 6 bases and J by 5 bases, 3 bases remained unmatched. The CDR3 sequence is 12 residues long. Germline CDR1 and CDR2: ENHRY and SYGVKD. The CDR3 spells CAISPDRDEQYF. The CDR3 nucleotides are TGTGCCATCAGCCCGGACAGGGACGAGCAGTACTTC.

A remark on this clone: This same CDR3 is encoded by further DNA sequences in the sample. V usage is TRBV7-9 and J usage is TRBJ2-5; the match to TRBD1 covers 7 bases. The CDR3 covers 13 residues. In germline, CDR1 is SEHNR, CDR2 FQNEAQ (reference sequence). V was clipped by 4 bases and J by 2 bases; unmatched bases: 1. The chain's CDR3 is CASSSGQQETQYF. Written as DNA, the CDR3 is TGTGCCAGCAGCTCGGGACAGCAAGAGACCCAGTACTTC.

This chain links TRBV20-1 with TRBJ2-7; D is undetermined. V was shortened by 2 bases and J by 5 bases, with 7 bases between the two germline ends. Per germline, CDR1 DFQATT and CDR2 SNEGSKA (reference sequence). This CDR3 is built from 11 residues. The CDR3 loop reads CSARSSHEQYF. In DNA form, the CDR3 reads TGCAGTGCTAGATCTTCCCACGAGCAGTACTTC.

The chain links TRBV6-5 to TRBJ1-2; 11 positions match TRBD1. The CDR3 length is 16 residues. From germline, CDR1 is MNHEY and CDR2 SVGAGI. V gave up 2 bases and J gave up 5 bases; unmatched junction bases: 7. CDR3 in amino acids: CASSYTRTGGSYGYTF. CDR3 in DNA: TGTGCCAGCAGTTACACCAGGACAGGGGGCTCTTATGGCTACACCTTC.

The gene calls are TRBV29-1 and TRBJ1-2; D is ambiguous. The CDR3 totals 12 residues. Germline values: CDR1 SQVTM, CDR2 ANQGSEA. Trimming cost V 1 base and J 4 bases, with 7 bases left between them. CDR3 protein: CSVEGSSYGYTF. The CDR3 DNA reads as TGCAGCGTTGAAGGGTCAAGCTATGGCTACACCTTC.

This sequence joins TRBV7-9 and TRBJ2-1, with D possibly TRBD2 on 6 matching bases. V lost 4 bases and J lost 0, with 13 bases in between. The CDR3 length is 16 residues. Germline CDR1 and CDR2: SEHNR and FQNEAQ (reference sequence). CDR3 amino acids: CASSYSGASSYNEQFF. In DNA, the CDR3 is TGTGCCAGCAGCTATAGCGGTGCGAGCTCCTACAATGAGCAGTTCTTC.

This chain links TRBV2 with TRBJ2-5; D uncertain. The CDR3 runs 15 residues. CDR1 is SNHLY, CDR2 FYNNEI, per germline. V shed 1 base and J shed 3 bases, with 12 bases lying between them. DNA of the CDR3: TGTGCCAGCAGTGAAGAGGGCAGAAAAAAAGAGACCCAGTACTTC. Residues: CASSEEGRKKETQYF. The entire variable domain, with the rest obtained from reference TRBV2 and TRBJ2-5, is as follows: EPEVTQTPSHQVTQMGQEVILRCVPISNHLYFYWYRQILGQKVEFLVSFYNNEISEKSEIFDDQFSVERPDGSNFTLKIRSTKLEDSAMYFCASSEEGRKKETQYFGPGTRLLVL.

The chain has TRBV4-1 and TRBJ1-4, with TRBD1 as a possible D gene (6 bases). Germline CDR1 MGHRA, CDR2 YSYEKL. Trimming took off 5 bases at V and 5 bases at J, with 15 bases between the two ends. This CDR3 has 15 residues. In DNA, the CDR3 is TGCGCCAGCAGCGTCGGACAGCAGGGGAATGAAAAACTGTTTTTT. Its translation is CASSVGQQGNEKLFF.

J is TRBJ1-2 and V is TRBV28; tentatively, D is TRBD1 (6 bases). CDR1 MDHEN and CDR2 SYDVKM come from the germline V gene. The CDR3 is 14 amino acids. The ends were cut back, 7 bases at V and 2 bases at J, with 14 bases in the middle. Here the CDR3 reads CASTSVRGNYGYTF. DNA of the CDR3: TGTGCCAGCACCTCCGTTAGGGGGAACTATGGCTACACCTTC.

The genes are TRBV6-1 and TRBJ2-7; D ambiguous. This CDR3 contains 14 residues. CDR1 is MNHNS and CDR2 is SASEGT in the germline V gene. The V gene lost 0 bases and the J gene lost 3 bases, with 9 bases spanning the gap. CDR3 sequence: CASSEASLLYEQYF. The CDR3 DNA reads TGTGCCAGCAGTGAAGCAAGTCTCCTCTACGAGCAGTACTTC.

V gene TRBV7-6 combines with J gene TRBJ2-7, with D possibly being TRBD2 (5 bases). The length of the CDR3 is 13 residues. Germline assignment: CDR1 SGHVS and CDR2 FNYEAQ. The germline V and J ends were trimmed by 4 bases and 5 bases, with 12 bases remaining between them. The CDR3: CASSSWTFHEQYF. As DNA, the CDR3 is TGTGCCAGCAGCTCGTGGACTTTCCACGAGCAGTACTTC.

The table lists this clone with a count of one. The chain links TRBV27 to TRBJ2-7; 8 bases are shared with TRBD1. Germline V CDR1 and CDR2: MNHEY, SMNVEV (reference sequence). Germline trimming cut 8 bases from V and 1 base from J; bases unmatched to any gene: 7. This CDR3 has 14 residues. CDR3 nucleotide sequence: TGTGCCAGCTGGGGGACAGGTGGATCCTACGAGCAGTACTTC. As protein: CASWGTGGSYEQYF.

The V gene is TRBV4-3, the J gene TRBJ2-1; TRBD1 matches at 10 bases. CDR3 length: 16 amino acids. The V gene end was trimmed by 4 bases and the J gene end by 5 bases; junction bases not matched to a gene: 8. Germline V gene data show CDR1 as LGHNA and CDR2 as YSLEER. CDR3 bases: TGCGCCAGCAGCCGCAACCGGGACAGGGGAAACAATGAGCAGTTCTTC. Translating it yields CASSRNRDRGNNEQFF.

The chain joins TRBV5-6 to TRBJ2-7; D remains unclear. The V gene lost 4 bases and the J gene lost 6 bases, with 11 bases spanning the gap. The germline CDR1 and CDR2 sequences are SGHDT and YYEEEE. This CDR3 spans 12 amino acids. The CDR3: CASSPYIGEQYF. For the CDR3, the DNA is TGTGCCAGCAGCCCCTACATAGGCGAGCAGTACTTC. The whole variable domain, filled in from reference TRBV5-6 and TRBJ2-7, reads DAGVTQSPTHLIKTRGQQVTLRCSPKSGHDTVSWYQQALGQGPQFIFQYYEEEERQRGNFPDRFSGHQFPNYSSELNVNALLLGDSALYLCASSPYIGEQYFGPGTRLTVT.

V is TRBV6-1 and J is TRBJ1-1; no definite D call. The CDR3 consists of 11 residues. Deletions cut 7 bases from V and 5 bases from J, with 8 bases between. The germline CDR1 and CDR2 sequences are MNHNS and SASEGT. CDR3 DNA sequence: TGTGCCAGCACCGCCCTTACTGAAGCTTTCTTT. It encodes CASTALTEAFF.

The genes are TRBV19 and TRBJ1-5; D remains ambiguous. Trimming pared 5 bases from V and 4 bases from J, leaving 18 bases between. The V gene's germline CDR1 is LNHDA and CDR2 SQIVND (reference sequence). The CDR3 contains 16 residues. CDR3 loop: CASSYQVGQRNQPQHF. The DNA of the CDR3 is TGTGCCAGTAGTTACCAGGTCGGGCAACGGAATCAGCCCCAGCATTTT.

The CDR3 DNA follows: TGCGCCAGCTGCAGAGACCCCCTAAACTATGGCTACACCTTC. Translated: CASCRDPLNYGYTF. The genes are TRBV5-1 and TRBJ1-2; D not certain. The CDR3 is made up of 14 amino acids. In germline, CDR1 is SGHRS, CDR2 YFSETQ. Trimming took 7 bases from V and 2 from J, leaving 15 bases between them.

This clone was found once. V is TRBV5-4 and J is TRBJ1-4, with a tentative D call TRBD1 (5 bases). Germline CDR1 is SGHNT and CDR2 is YYREEE (reference sequence). The V end lost 4 bases, the J end lost 6 bases, and 16 bases lay between the germline ends. The CDR3 is 15 amino acids. In DNA, the CDR3 is TGTGCCAGCAGCCGGGGAGGGATAGGGGATGAAAAACTGTTTTTT. The encoded protein is CASSRGGIGDEKLFF. Full variable domain (remainder filled in from reference TRBV5-4 and TRBJ1-4): ETGVTQSPTHLIKTRGQQVTLRCSSQSGHNTVSWYQQALGQGPQFIFQYYREEENGRGNFPPRFSGLQFPNYSSELNVNALELDDSALYLCASSRGGIGDEKLFFGSGTQLSVL.

The V and J genes are TRBV6-1 and TRBJ1-5; D is unclear. The CDR3 loop spans 16 amino acids. Germline CDR1 reads MNHNS; CDR2 reads SASEGT. V was cut by 1 base and J by 0 bases, with 10 bases left in between. DNA for the CDR3: TGTGCCAGCAGTGAAGGGGCAGCACTTAGCAATCAGCCCCAGCATTTT. Translation gives CASSEGAALSNQPQHF.

The chain joins TRBV5-1 to TRBJ1-1; TRBD1 matches 9 bases. V gave up 4 bases and J gave up 0 bases; unmatched junction bases: 4. The germline V gene encodes CDR1 SGHRS and CDR2 YFSETQ. The CDR3 has 15 residues. CDR3 region: CASSIGTGMNTEAFF. Here the CDR3 DNA reads TGCGCCAGCAGCATAGGGACAGGGATGAACACTGAAGCTTTCTTT.

This chain connects TRBV2 to TRBJ1-2, with D tentatively TRBD1 (5 bases). This CDR3 is built from 14 residues. The V and J ends lost 6 bases and 2 bases respectively, with 13 bases between them. CDR1 and CDR2 from the germline V gene are SNHLY and FYNNEI. The CDR3 sequence: CASRGDLENYGYTF. CDR3 coding DNA: TGTGCCAGCAGGGGGGATTTGGAAAACTATGGCTACACCTTC.

The J gene is TRBJ2-7, the V gene TRBV4-3; no definite D call. Germline CDR1 reads LGHNA; CDR2 reads YSLEER. The germline V and J ends were trimmed by 4 bases and 1 base, with 8 bases remaining between them. The length of the CDR3 is 13 residues. For the CDR3, the DNA is TGCGCCAGCAGCCCTGCGGTTTCCTACGAGCAGTACTTC. This gives the protein CASSPAVSYEQYF.

V usage is TRBV18 and J usage is TRBJ1-5; a weak D match, TRBD1 (5 bases). Germline V CDR1 and CDR2: KGHSH, LQKENI. This CDR3 is 17 amino acids long. V lost 2 bases and J 0 bases, leaving 14 bases between the germline ends. CDR3: CASSPSSGVGSNQPQHF. CDR3 DNA sequence: TGTGCCAGCTCACCAAGTTCGGGGGTCGGTAGCAATCAGCCCCAGCATTTT.

The V call is TRBV10-3, the J call TRBJ2-1, with 7 bases matching TRBD2. CDR3 length: 17 residues. Trimming cost V 4 bases and J 1 base; bases outside gene matches: 10. CDR1 is ENHRY and CDR2 is SYGVKD in the germline V gene. DNA for the CDR3: TGTGCCATCAGTGGGTCCCTAGCGGCCTATTCCTACAATGAGCAGTTCTTC. Residues: CAISGSLAAYSYNEQFF.

This clone was detected once. V is TRBV9 and J is TRBJ2-1; D gene uncertain. Between the trimmed V and J ends, which lost 2 bases and 0 bases, there was a span of 9 bases. CDR3 length: 15 residues. The germline gives CDR1 SGDLS, CDR2 YYNGEE. The CDR3 sequence: CASSVTLSSYNEQFF. CDR3 in DNA: TGTGCCAGCAGCGTGACACTGAGCTCCTACAATGAGCAGTTCTTC. Drawing the rest from reference TRBV9 and TRBJ2-1, the complete variable domain is DSGVTQTPKHLITATGQRVTLRCSPRSGDLSVYWYQQSLDQGLQFLIQYYNGEERAKGNILERFSAQQFPDLHSELNLSSLELGDSALYFCASSVTLSSYNEQFFGPGTRLTVL.

In the case of this clone: Other DNA sequences in this sample translate to the same CDR3. V usage is TRBV28 and J usage is TRBJ2-3; 8 bases align to TRBD2. There are 15 residues in the CDR3. V dropped 5 bases and J dropped 3; count of bases not matched to a gene: 7. Germline V gene sequence: CDR1 MDHEN, CDR2 SYDVKM. In DNA form, the CDR3 reads TGTGCCAGCAGTCTTCCCTTAGCGGGGACAGATACGCAGTATTTT. This encodes CASSLPLAGTDTQYF.

This sequence joins TRBV6-4 and TRBJ1-1; weak D call: TRBD1 (5 bases). V was cut by 3 bases and J by 5 bases, with 10 bases left in between. CDR1 is MRHNA, CDR2 SNTAGT, per germline. The CDR3 spans 13 residues. CDR3 coding DNA: TGTGCCAGCAGTGAACAGAGGGGAACTGAAGCTTTCTTT. Its protein is CASSEQRGTEAFF.

The chain employs TRBV19 and TRBJ1-1; no reliable D call. The germline V gene encodes CDR1 LNHDA and CDR2 SQIVND (reference sequence). This CDR3 has 16 amino acids. The V end lost 3 bases, the J end lost 0 bases, and 14 bases lay between the germline ends. CDR3 loop: CASSIVWASMNTEAFF. In DNA form, the CDR3 reads TGTGCCAGTAGTATTGTTTGGGCCAGCATGAACACTGAAGCTTTCTTT.

CDR3 region: CSVSPDSPNQPQHF. The CDR3 coding sequence is TGCAGCGTGAGCCCCGACAGCCCAAATCAGCCCCAGCATTTT. The gene calls are TRBV29-1 and TRBJ1-5; a weak D match, TRBD1 (5 bases). Germline V lookup: CDR1 SQVTM, CDR2 ANQGSEA. Trimming cost V 6 bases and J 4 bases, with 16 bases left between them. This CDR3 is 14 amino acids long.

This chain uses TRBV19 with TRBJ2-2, with D hard to call. The CDR3 has 12 residues. Germline V gene lookup returns CDR1 LNHDA and CDR2 SQIVND (reference sequence). V was clipped by 6 bases and J by 7 bases, with 9 bases between them. The DNA of the CDR3 is TGTGCCAGTAGGCCCCCTGGCGGGGAGCTGTTTTTT. It is translated as CASRPPGGELFF. The full variable domain, its missing parts supplied by reference TRBV19 and TRBJ2-2, is DGGITQSPKYLFRKEGQNVTLSCEQNLNHDAMYWYRQDPGQGLRLIYYSQIVNDFQKGDIAEGYSVSREKKESFPLTVTSAQKNPTAFYLCASRPPGGELFFGEGSRLTVL.

This sequence joins TRBV10-1 and TRBJ2-2; 9 bases agree with TRBD2. Germline values: CDR1 WNHNN, CDR2 SYGVQD (reference sequence). V lost 3 bases and J lost 5; bases outside the gene matches: 4. The CDR3 has 15 residues. CDR3 loop: CASSEGGRGTGELFF. As DNA, the CDR3 is TGCGCCAGCAGTGAAGGCGGGAGGGGTACCGGGGAGCTGTTTTTT.

The gene calls are TRBV5-4 and TRBJ2-1; 10 positions match TRBD2. Trimming removed 7 bases from V and 8 bases from J; junction bases left unmatched: 9. The germline gives CDR1 SGHNT, CDR2 YYREEE (reference sequence). The CDR3 contains 14 residues. The CDR3 DNA reads TGTGCCAGCGGGAAGGGACTAGCGTCGGATGAGCAGTTCTTC. It yields the protein CASGKGLASDEQFF.